This TCR beta chain originates from a study of naive and memory T cell subsets. This clonotype occurred a few times. The CDR3 covers 15 residues. V was clipped by 3 bases and J by 2 bases; unmatched bases: 7. Per the germline V gene, CDR1 is KGHSH and CDR2 is LQKENI. The SP2 primer and nested alpha and beta constant region primers amplified ligated cDNA in four rounds. TCRdb recomputed calls from the UMI-ligation and nested PCR reads with MiXCR, one row per CDR3 protein. This sample has more than 30,000 distinct CDR3 sequences; approximately 7.1% occur once, and the top ten carry 3.1%. The sample's treatment: skin biopsy from PPD injection site in Mantoux-positive individual. The library had UMIs added by 3' ligation of an oligonucleotide to TCR cDNA. Individuals with a positive Mantoux test gave biopsies from PPD-injected skin. Reverse transcription used DNase-treated unsorted total RNA, aiming for about 1 to 1000 ng.

The TCR sequence derives from an adult in good health. The chain carries TRBV18 and TRBJ2-7; 7 nucleotides align to TRBD1. The material sequenced was skin, taken from a tuberculin skin test site. The CDR3 sequence is CASSPLRDSTYEQYF. The CDR3 DNA reads TGTGCCAGCTCACCCCTCCGGGACAGTACCTACGAGCAGTACTTC.